The present entry profiles one TCR beta chain with its context. Its antigen remains unidentified. Germline and junction disagree at one end, which may indicate a read error. This entry belongs to a study of T cells in Graves' hyperthyroidism and ophthalmopathy. From RNA transcripts, TCR beta CDR3 regions were amplified. First-round RT-PCR of the TCR CDR3 relied on the HTBI primer set. MiXCR was run by TCRdb on the multiplex PCR reads, yielding one entry per CDR3 protein. The sample records under 250,000 distinct CDR3 sequences, roughly 22% being singletons. CDR1 and CDR2 (germline): DFQATT, SNEGSKA (reference sequence). CDR3 length: 12 residues. Study results and limitations: The blood repertoire included most of the expanded thyroid clonotypes above 0.001.

PBMCs stemmed from 10 ml fresh peripheral blood. The sequenced material came from blood. This chain connects TRBV20-1 to TRBJ1-6, with unresolved D. The TCR was taken from a woman between 40 and 55 years old with Graves' ophthalmopathy. For the CDR3, the DNA is TGCAGTGCCTTCTATGTGGGTTCACCCCTCCTCTTT. Translating it yields CSAFYVGSPLLF.